This T cell receptor (beta chain) was recovered during a study of response to subunit inactivated influenza vaccine. This clonotype came up a few times. The antigen is not known. CDR1 and CDR2 (germline): DFQATT, SNEGSKA (reference sequence). V trimming: 0 bases; J trimming: 8 bases; junction bases outside the gene matches: 9. The CDR3 sequence is 16 residues long. MiXCR, run by TCRdb on the RT-PCR reads, gives a single entry per CDR3 protein. The data contain around 570,000 distinct CDR3 sequences, approximately 7.6% of them seen just once; the ten biggest clones take up about an eighth. Study results and limitations: Authors suggested each seasonal flu vaccination may recruit only limited numbers of new T cells.

The material was PBMCs from blood, obtained about 24 months after vaccination. This rearrangement joins TRBV20-1 to TRBJ1-6; 8 bases map to TRBD1. The sequence was obtained from a man aged 45-69 years who received an inactivated influenza vaccine. CDR3 protein: CSARDSAGGVYSPLHF. The CDR3 nucleotides are TGCAGTGCTAGAGATAGTGCAGGGGGCGTATATTCACCCCTCCACTTT.